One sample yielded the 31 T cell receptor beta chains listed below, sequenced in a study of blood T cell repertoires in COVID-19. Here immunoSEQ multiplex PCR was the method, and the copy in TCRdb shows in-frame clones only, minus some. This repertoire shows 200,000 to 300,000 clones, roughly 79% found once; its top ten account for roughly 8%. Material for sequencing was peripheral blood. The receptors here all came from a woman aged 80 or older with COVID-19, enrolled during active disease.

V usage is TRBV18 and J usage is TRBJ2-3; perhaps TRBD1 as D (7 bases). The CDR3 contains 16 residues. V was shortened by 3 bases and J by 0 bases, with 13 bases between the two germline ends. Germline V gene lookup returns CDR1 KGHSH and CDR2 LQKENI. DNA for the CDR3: TGTGCCAGCTCACCTGGAGGGGGCGGGAGCACAGATACGCAGTATTTT. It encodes CASSPGGGGSTDTQYF.

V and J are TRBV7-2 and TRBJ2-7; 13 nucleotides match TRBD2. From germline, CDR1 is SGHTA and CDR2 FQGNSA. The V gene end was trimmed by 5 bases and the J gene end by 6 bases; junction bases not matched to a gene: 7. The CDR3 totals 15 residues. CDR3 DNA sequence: TGTGCCAGCAGCATCGGACTAGCGGGAGTGGTCGAGCAGTACTTC. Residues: CASSIGLAGVVEQYF.

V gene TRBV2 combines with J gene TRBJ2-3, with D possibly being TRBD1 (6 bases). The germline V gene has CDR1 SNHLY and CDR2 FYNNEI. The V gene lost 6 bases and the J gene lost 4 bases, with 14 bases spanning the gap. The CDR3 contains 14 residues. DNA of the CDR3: TGTGCCAGCAGCGGGACGGGACACCCAGATACGCAGTATTTT. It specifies CASSGTGHPDTQYF.

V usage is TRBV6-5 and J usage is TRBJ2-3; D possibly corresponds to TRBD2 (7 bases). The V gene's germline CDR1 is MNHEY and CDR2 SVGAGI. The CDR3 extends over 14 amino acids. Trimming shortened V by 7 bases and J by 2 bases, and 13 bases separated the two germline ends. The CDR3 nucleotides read TGTGCCAGCAAACGGGGGGCACTCACAGATACGCAGTATTTT. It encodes CASKRGALTDTQYF.

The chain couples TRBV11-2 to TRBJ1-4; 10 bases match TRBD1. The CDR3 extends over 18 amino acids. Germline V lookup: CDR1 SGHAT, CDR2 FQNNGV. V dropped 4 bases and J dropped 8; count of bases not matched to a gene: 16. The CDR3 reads CASSSPGGGQGGREKLFF. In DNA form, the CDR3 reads TGTGCCAGCAGCTCCCCCGGGGGTGGACAGGGGGGACGGGAAAAACTGTTTTTT.

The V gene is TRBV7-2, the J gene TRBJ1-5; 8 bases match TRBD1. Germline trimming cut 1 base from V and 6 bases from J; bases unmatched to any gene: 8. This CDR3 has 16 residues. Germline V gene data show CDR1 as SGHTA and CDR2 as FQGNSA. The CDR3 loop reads CASSLGVRGLGQPQHF. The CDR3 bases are TGTGCCAGCAGCTTAGGGGTCAGGGGGCTAGGTCAGCCCCAGCATTTT.

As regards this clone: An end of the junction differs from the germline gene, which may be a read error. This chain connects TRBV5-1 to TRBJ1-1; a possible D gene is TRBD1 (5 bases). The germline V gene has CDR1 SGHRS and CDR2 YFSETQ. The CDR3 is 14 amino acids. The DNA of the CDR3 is TGCGCCAGCGGCTTCGGGGGGACGGGAACTGAAGCTTTCTTT. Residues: CASGFGGTGTEAFF. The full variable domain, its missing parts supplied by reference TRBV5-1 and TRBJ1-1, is KAGVTQTPRYLIKTRGQQVTLSCSPISGHRSVSWYQQTPGQGLQFLFEYFSETQRNKGNFPGRFSGRQFSNSRSEMNVSTLELGDSALYLCASGFGGTGTEAFFGQGTRLTVV.

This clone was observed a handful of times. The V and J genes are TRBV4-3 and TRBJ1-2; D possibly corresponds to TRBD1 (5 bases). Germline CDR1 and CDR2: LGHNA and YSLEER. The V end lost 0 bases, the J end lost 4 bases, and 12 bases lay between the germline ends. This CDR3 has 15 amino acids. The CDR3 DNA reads TGCGCCAGCAGCCAAGAACGGGGGACCGGCTATGGCTACACCTTC. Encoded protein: CASSQERGTGYGYTF.

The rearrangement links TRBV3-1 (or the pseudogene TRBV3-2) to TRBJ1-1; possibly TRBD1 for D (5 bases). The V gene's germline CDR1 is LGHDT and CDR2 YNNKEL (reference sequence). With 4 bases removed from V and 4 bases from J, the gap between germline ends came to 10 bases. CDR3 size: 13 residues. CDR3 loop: CASSRRGGTEAFF. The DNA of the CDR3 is TGTGCCAGCAGCCGGAGGGGCGGCACTGAAGCTTTCTTT.

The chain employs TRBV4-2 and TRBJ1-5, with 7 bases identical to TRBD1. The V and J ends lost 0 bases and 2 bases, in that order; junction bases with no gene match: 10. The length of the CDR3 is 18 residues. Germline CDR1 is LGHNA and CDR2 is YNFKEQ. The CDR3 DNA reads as TGTGCCAGCAGCCAAGAAATGACAGGGACTCTCGGCAATCAGCCCCAGCATTTT. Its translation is CASSQEMTGTLGNQPQHF.

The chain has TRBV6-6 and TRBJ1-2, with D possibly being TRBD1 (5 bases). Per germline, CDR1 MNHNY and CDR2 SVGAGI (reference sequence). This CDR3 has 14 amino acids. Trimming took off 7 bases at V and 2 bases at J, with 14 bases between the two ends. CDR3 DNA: TGTGCCAGCACCCCGGGGGGACTGAACTATGGCTACACCTTC. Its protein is CASTPGGLNYGYTF.

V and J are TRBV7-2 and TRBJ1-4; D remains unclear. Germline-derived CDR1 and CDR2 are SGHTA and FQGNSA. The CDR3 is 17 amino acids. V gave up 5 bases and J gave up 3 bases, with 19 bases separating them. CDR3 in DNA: TGTGCCAGCAGCCAAAGGAGGTCCCCGACCGCTAATGAAAAACTGTTTTTT. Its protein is CASSQRRSPTANEKLFF.

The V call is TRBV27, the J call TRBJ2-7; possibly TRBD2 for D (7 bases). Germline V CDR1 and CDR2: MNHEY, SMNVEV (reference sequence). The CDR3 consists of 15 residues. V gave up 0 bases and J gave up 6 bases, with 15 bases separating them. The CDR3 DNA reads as TGTGCCAGCAGTTTATCGAAGGGGGGGACGAGCGAGCAGTACTTC. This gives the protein CASSLSKGGTSEQYF.

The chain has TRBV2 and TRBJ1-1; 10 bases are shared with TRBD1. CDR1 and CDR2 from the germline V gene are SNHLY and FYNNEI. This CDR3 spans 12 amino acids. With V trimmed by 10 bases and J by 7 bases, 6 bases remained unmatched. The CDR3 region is CATSGTGVEAFF. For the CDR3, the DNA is TGTGCCACCTCCGGGACAGGGGTTGAAGCTTTCTTT.

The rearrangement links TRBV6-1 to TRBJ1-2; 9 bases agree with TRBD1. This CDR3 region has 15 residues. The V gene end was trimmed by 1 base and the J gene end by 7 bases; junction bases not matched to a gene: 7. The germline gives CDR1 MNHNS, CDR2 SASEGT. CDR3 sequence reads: CASSEGRTGAFGYTF. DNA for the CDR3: TGTGCCAGCAGTGAAGGCCGGACAGGGGCGTTTGGCTACACCTTC.

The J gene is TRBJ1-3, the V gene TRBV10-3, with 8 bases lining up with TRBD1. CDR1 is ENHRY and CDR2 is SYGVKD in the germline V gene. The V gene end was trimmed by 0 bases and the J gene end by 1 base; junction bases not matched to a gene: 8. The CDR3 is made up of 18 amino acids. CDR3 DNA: TGTGCCATCAGTGAGTCGAGTTTATACAGGGGGTCTGGAAACACCATATATTTT. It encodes CAISESSLYRGSGNTIYF.

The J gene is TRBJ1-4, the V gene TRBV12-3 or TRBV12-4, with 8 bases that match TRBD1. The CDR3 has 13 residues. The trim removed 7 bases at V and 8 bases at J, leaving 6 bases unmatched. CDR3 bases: TGTGCCAGCAAGGGACAGGAAAGAGAAAAACTGTTTTTT. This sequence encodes CASKGQEREKLFF.

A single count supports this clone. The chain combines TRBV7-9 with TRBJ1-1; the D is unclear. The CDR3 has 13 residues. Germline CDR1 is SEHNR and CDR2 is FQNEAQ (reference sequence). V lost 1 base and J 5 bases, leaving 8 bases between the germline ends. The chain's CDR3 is CASSLGGGTEAFF. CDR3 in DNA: TGTGCCAGCAGCTTAGGGGGAGGGACTGAAGCTTTCTTT. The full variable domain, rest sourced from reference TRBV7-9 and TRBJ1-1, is DTGVSQNPRHKITKRGQNVTFRCDPISEHNRLYWYRQTLGQGPEFLTYFQNEAQLEKSRLLSDRFSAERPKGSFSTLEIQRTEQGDSAMYLCASSLGGGTEAFFGQGTRLTVV.

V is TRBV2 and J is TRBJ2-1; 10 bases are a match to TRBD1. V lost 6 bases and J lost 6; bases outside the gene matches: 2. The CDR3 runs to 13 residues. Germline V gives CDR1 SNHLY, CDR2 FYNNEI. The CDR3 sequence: CASRGTGVNEQFF. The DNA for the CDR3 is TGTGCCAGCAGAGGGACAGGGGTCAATGAGCAGTTCTTC. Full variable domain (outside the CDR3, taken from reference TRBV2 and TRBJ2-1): EPEVTQTPSHQVTQMGQEVILRCVPISNHLYFYWYRQILGQKVEFLVSFYNNEISEKSEIFDDQFSVERPDGSNFTLKIRSTKLEDSAMYFCASRGTGVNEQFFGPGTRLTVL.

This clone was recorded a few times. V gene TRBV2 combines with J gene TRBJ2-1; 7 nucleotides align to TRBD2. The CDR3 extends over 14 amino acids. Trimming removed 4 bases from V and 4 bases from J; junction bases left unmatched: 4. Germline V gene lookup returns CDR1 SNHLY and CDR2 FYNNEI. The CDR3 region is CASSGVSGYNEQFF. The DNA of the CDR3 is TGTGCCAGCAGTGGGGTTAGCGGGTACAATGAGCAGTTCTTC.

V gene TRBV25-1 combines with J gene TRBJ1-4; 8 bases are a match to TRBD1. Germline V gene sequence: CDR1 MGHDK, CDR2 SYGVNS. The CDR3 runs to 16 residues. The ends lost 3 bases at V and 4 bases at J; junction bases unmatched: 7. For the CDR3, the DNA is TGTGCCAGCAGTGAGGGCAGGGGGCATTTTAATGAAAAACTGTTTTTT. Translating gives CASSEGRGHFNEKLFF.

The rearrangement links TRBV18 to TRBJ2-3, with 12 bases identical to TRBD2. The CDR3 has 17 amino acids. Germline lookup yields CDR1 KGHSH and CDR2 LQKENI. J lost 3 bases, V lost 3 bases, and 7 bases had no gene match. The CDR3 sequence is CASSPRALAGGTDTQYF. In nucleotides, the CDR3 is TGTGCCAGCTCACCGCGCGCCCTAGCGGGGGGGACAGATACGCAGTATTTT.

CDR3 DNA: TGTGCCAGCGGGAGGGACGGCACAGATACGCAGTATTTT. Encoded protein: CASGRDGTDTQYF. V gene TRBV6-5 combines with J gene TRBJ2-3, with 7 bases aligning to TRBD2. The CDR3 runs to 13 residues. Trimming at V came to 8 bases and at J to 1 base, leaving 3 bases not matched to a gene. Germline-derived CDR1 and CDR2 are MNHEY and SVGAGI.

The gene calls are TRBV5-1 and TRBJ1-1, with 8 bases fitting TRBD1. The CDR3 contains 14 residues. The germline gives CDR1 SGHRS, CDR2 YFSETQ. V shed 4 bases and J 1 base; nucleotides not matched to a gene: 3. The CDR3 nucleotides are TGCGCCAGCAGCGGGACAGGCGCGAACACTGAAGCTTTCTTT. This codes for CASSGTGANTEAFF.

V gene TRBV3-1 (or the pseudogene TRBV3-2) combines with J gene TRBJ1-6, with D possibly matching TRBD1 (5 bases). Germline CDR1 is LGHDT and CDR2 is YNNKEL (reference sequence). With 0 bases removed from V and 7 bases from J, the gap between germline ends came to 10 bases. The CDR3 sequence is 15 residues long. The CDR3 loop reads CASSQEGAANSPLHF. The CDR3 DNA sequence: TGTGCCAGCAGCCAAGAAGGGGCGGCCAATTCACCCCTCCACTTT.

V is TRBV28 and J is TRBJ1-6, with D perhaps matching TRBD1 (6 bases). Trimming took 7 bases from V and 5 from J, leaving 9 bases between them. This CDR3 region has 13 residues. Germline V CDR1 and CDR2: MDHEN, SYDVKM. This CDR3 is CASKDSDNSPLHF. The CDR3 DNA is TGTGCCAGCAAGGACAGTGATAATTCACCCCTCCACTTT.

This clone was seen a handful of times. CDR3 region: CASSAIDEAFF. As DNA, the CDR3 is TGTGCCAGCTCAGCTATTGATGAAGCTTTCTTT. The rearrangement uses TRBV18 and TRBJ1-1; D call uncertain. Germline CDR1 and CDR2: KGHSH and LQKENI. V dropped 5 bases and J dropped 7 bases, with 8 bases sitting between them. The CDR3 extends over 11 amino acids.

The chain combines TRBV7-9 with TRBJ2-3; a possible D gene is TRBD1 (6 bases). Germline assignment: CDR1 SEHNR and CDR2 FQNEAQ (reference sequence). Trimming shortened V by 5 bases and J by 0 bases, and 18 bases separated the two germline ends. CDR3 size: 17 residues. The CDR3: CASSPDRFGISTDTQYF. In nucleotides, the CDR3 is TGTGCCAGCAGCCCAGACAGGTTCGGAATAAGCACAGATACGCAGTATTTT.

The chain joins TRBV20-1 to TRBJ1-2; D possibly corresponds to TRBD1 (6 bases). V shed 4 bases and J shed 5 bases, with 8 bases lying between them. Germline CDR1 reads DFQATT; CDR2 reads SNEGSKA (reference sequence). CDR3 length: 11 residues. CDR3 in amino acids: CSAIQGYGYTF. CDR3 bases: TGCAGTGCTATACAGGGATATGGCTACACCTTC.

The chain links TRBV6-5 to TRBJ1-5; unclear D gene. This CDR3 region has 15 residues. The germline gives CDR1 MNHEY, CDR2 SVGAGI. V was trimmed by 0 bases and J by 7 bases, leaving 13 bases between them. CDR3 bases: TGTGCCAGCAGTTACTCGAGAGGCGGAGGGCAGCCCCAGCATTTT. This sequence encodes CASSYSRGGGQPQHF.

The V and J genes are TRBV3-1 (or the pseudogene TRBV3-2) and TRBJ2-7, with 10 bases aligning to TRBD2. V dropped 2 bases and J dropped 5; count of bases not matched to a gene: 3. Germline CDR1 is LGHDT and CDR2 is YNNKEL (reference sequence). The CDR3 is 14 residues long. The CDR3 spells CASSQTAGGNEQYF. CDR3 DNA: TGTGCCAGCAGCCAAACAGCGGGGGGGAACGAGCAGTACTTC.